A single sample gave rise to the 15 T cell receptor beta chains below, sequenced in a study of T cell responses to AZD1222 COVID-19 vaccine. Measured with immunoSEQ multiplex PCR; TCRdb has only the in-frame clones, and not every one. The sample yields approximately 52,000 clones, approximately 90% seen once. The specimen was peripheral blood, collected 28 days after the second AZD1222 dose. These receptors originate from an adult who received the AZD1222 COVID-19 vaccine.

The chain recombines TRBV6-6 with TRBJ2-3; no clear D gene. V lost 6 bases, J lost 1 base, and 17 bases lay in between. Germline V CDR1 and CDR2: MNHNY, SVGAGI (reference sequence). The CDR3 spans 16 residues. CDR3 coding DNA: TGTGCCAGCAGCCTGGGCAGGTTTCGCGGCACAGATACGCAGTATTTT. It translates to CASSLGRFRGTDTQYF.

In nucleotides, the CDR3 is TGTGCCAGCAGTGAATCCTTCAACAGCGGGGCCTATGGCTACACCTTC. It encodes CASSESFNSGAYGYTF. V and J are TRBV6-1 and TRBJ1-2; weak D call: TRBD1 (5 bases). Germline assignment: CDR1 MNHNS and CDR2 SASEGT. CDR3 length: 16 residues. Trimming pared 2 bases from V and 4 bases from J, leaving 17 bases between.

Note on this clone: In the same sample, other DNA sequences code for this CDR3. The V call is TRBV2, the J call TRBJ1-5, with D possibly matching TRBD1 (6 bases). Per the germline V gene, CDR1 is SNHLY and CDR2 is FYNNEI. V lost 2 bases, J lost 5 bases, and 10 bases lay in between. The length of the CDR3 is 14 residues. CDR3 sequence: CASSEWGRDQPQHF. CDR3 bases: TGTGCCAGCAGTGAATGGGGGCGGGATCAGCCCCAGCATTTT. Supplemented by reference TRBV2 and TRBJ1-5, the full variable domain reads EPEVTQTPSHQVTQMGQEVILRCVPISNHLYFYWYRQILGQKVEFLVSFYNNEISEKSEIFDDQFSVERPDGSNFTLKIRSTKLEDSAMYFCASSEWGRDQPQHFGDGTRLSIL.

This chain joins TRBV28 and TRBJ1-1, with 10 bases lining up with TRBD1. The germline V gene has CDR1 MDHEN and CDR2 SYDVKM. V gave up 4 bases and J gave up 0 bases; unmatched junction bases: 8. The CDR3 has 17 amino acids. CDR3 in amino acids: CASSSTGQGPVNTEAFF. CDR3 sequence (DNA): TGTGCCAGCAGTTCCACGGGACAGGGGCCCGTGAACACTGAAGCTTTCTTT.

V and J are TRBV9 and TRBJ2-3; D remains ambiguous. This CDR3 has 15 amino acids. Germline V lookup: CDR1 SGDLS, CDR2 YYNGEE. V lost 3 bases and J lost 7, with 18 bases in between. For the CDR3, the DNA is TGTGCCAGCAGCGCCCTAGAAGCCCCGACGAATACGCAGTATTTT. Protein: CASSALEAPTNTQYF. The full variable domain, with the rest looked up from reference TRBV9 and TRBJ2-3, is DSGVTQTPKHLITATGQRVTLRCSPRSGDLSVYWYQQSLDQGLQFLIQYYNGEERAKGNILERFSAQQFPDLHSELNLSSLELGDSALYFCASSALEAPTNTQYFGPGTRLTVL.

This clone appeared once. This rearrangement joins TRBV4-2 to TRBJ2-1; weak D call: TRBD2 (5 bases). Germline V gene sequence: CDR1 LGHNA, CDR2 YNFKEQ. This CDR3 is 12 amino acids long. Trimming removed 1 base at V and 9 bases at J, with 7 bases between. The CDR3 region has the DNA TGTGCCAGCAGCCAAGTAGGGAGTGAGCAGTTCTTC. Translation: CASSQVGSEQFF.

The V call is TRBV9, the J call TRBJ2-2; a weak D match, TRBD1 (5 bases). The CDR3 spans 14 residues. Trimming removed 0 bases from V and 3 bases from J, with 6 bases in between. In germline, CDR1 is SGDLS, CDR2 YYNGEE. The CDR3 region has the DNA TGTGCCAGCAGCGTAGGCAGGGACACCGGGGAGCTGTTTTTT. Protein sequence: CASSVGRDTGELFF.

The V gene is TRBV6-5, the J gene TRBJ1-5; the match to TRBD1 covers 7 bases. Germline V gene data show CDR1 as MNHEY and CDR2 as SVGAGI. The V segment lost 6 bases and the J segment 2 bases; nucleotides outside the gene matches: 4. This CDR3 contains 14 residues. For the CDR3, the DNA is TGTGCCAGCAGACGACAGGGCGGCAATCAGCCCCAGCATTTT. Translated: CASRRQGGNQPQHF.

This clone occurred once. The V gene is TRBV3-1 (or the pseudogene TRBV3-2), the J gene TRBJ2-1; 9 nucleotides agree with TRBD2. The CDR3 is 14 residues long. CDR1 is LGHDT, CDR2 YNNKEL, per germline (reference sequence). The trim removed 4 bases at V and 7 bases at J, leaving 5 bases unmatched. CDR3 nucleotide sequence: TGTGCCAGCAGCCGCCGGGGACTAGCAAATGAGCAGTTCTTC. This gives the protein CASSRRGLANEQFF.

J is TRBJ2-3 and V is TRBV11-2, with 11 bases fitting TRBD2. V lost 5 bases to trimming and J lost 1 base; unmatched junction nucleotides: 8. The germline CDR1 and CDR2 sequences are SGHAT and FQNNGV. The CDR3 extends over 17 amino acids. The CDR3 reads CASSRRLAGWGTDTQYF. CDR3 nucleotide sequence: TGTGCCAGCAGCAGACGACTAGCGGGGTGGGGCACAGATACGCAGTATTTT.

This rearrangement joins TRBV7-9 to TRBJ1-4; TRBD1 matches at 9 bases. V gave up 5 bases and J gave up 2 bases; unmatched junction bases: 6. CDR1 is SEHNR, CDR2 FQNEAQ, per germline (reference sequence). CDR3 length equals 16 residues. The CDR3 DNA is TGTGCCAGCAGCCTGGACAGGGGATTCACTAATGAAAAACTGTTTTTT. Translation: CASSLDRGFTNEKLFF.

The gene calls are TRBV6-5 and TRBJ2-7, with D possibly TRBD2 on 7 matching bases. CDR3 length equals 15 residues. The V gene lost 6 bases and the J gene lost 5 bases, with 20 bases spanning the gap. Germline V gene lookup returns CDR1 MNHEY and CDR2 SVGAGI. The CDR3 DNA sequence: TGTGCCAGCAGGGGGGGGGCAGAGCGGGACCACGAGCAGTACTTC. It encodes CASRGGAERDHEQYF.

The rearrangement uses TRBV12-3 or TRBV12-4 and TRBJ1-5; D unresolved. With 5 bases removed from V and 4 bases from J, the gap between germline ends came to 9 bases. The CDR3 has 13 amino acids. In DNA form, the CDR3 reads TGTGCCAGCAGTAGCACGGCTAATCAGCCCCAGCATTTT. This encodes CASSSTANQPQHF.

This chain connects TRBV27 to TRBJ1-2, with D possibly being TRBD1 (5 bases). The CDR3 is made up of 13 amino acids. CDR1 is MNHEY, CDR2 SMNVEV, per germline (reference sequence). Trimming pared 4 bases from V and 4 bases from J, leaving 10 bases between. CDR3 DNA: TGTGCCAGCAGTTGGGGGAGCGGCTATGGCTACACCTTC. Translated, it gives CASSWGSGYGYTF.

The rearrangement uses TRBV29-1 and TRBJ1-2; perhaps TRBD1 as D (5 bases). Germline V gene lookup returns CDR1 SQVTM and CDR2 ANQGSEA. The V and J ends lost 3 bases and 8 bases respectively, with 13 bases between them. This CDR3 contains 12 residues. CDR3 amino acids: CSVEEGSEGYTF. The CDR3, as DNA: TGCAGCGTTGAGGAGGGGTCAGAGGGCTACACCTTC.